This TCR beta chain originates from a study of shared T cell receptors in the human thymus. Profiled with immunoSEQ multiplex PCR; TCRdb holds only in-frame clones, not every one. Of 450,000 to 650,000 clones detected, 75% to 80% appear once; the ten largest clones hold 0.013%. This CDR3 contains 16 residues. These data were likewise used in another study, on human thymus T cells. That paper notes: Those donating were healthy Finnish infants in corrective surgery for congenital heart defects. Thymus specimens were resections from corrective heart surgery. Both thymic and peripheral blood repertoires showed apparently biased V and J usage. There were highly overlapping thymic repertoires among unrelated individuals, as related research reported.

The sequenced material came from thymocytes. V is TRBV1 and J is TRBJ2-1; the table assigns TRBD2, which was not confirmed against the DNA. TRBV1 is listed as a pseudogene. The receptor comes from a boy younger than two with a congenital heart defect. CDR3 coding DNA: TGCACCAGCAGCGGAAGGTCCAAGGTAGCGGGAACGTTTGAGTTCTTC. Amino acids: CTSSGRSKVAGTFEFF.